This T cell receptor (beta chain) was obtained from a study of response to subunit inactivated influenza vaccine. Via MiXCR, TCRdb re-called the RT-PCR reads, giving one row per CDR3 protein. This sample carries fewer than 250,000 distinct CDR3 sequences, around an eighth of them seen once, and the ten largest clones take about 28%. Findings of the study overall: Few new T cells, the authors suggested, are recruited by each seasonal influenza vaccination.

From germline, CDR1 is MNHEY and CDR2 SMNVEV (reference sequence). Trimming at V came to 6 bases and at J to 0 bases, leaving 0 bases not matched to a gene. This CDR3 region has 15 residues. This clonotype was found a few times. Its antigen is currently unknown. The sequenced sample was CD8+ T cells sorted from PBMCs, obtained more than 4 days after vaccination. J is TRBJ2-3 and V is TRBV27; the match to TRBD2 covers 13 bases. The receptor was isolated from a man aged 45-65 years who received an inactivated influenza vaccine. This CDR3 is CASRGLAGSTDTQYF. Here the CDR3 DNA reads TGTGCCAGCAGGGGACTAGCGGGAAGCACAGATACGCAGTATTTT.